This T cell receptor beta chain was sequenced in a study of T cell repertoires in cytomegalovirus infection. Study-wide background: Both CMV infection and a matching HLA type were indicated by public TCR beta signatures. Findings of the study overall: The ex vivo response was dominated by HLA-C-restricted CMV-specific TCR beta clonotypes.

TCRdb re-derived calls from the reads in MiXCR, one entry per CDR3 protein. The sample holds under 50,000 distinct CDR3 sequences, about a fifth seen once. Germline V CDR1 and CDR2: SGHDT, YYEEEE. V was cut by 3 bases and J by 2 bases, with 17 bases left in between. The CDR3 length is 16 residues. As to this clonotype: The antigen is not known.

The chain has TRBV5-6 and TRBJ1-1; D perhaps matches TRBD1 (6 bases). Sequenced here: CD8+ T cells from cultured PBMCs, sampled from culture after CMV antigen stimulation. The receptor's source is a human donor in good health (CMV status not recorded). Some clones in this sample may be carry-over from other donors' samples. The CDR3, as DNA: TGTGCCAGCAGCTACAGGCCGGGACATACAAACACTGAAGCTTTCTTT. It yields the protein CASSYRPGHTNTEAFF.